Reported below is one TCR beta chain. The data were obtained in a study of PD-1 blockade in classical Hodgkin lymphoma. The repertoire was sequenced with immunoSEQ multiplex PCR; TCRdb's copy has only in-frame clones and lacks some. The top ten hold around 0.62% of the sample, which has roughly 29,000 clones, less than 85% seen once. The time point: cycle 4 day 1 (C4D1), after around six weeks of nivolumab. Relapse after autologous stem cell transplantation occurred in every patient, and brentuximab vedotin exposure varied. CD4+ T cells were purified from thawed PBMCs by negative selection. With 0 bases clipped from V and 6 bases from J, the junction kept 1 base outside the gene matches. CDR1 is MNHEY and CDR2 is SVGAGI in the germline V gene. The CDR3 is 15 residues long.

This sample comprised CD4+ T cells from blood, obtained before the fourth cycle of nivolumab. This rearrangement joins TRBV6-5 to TRBJ2-7, with 14 bases that match TRBD2. The TCR sequence derives from a human donor with classical Hodgkin lymphoma. The DNA for the CDR3 is TGTGCCAGCAGTTACTCGGGACTAGCGGGAGCCGAGCAGTACTTC. Translated: CASSYSGLAGAEQYF.